These T cell receptor beta chains were read from a single sample in a study of T cell responses to AZD1222 COVID-19 vaccine. Clones were read by immunoSEQ multiplex PCR, and TCRdb kept only the in-frame ones, dropping some. Of some 140,000 clones listed, roughly 87% are singletons. Sequenced material: peripheral blood, taken 28 days after the second AZD1222 dose. The receptors were sampled from an adult who received the AZD1222 COVID-19 vaccine. Both conserved end residues are part of each CDR3. D genes are given only for firm matches. Only part of the rows carry a size: once, few, many, or a class if the clone is expanded.

.	TRBV5-1	many	TRBJ1-5	CASSGDGNQPQHF	TGCGCCAGCAGCGGCGACGGAAATCAGCCCCAGCATTTT
TRBD2	TRBV5-1	.	TRBJ2-7	CASSLGGSSYEQYF	TGCGCCAGCAGCTTAGGCGGGAGCTCCTACGAGCAGTACTTC
.	TRBV6-1	.	TRBJ2-1	CASSEDLVRLSYNEQFF	TGTGCCAGCAGTGAAGACCTCGTCAGGCTTTCCTACAATGAGCAGTTCTTC
TRBD1	TRBV7-6	.	TRBJ2-1	CASSPNRGDEQFF	TGTGCCAGCAGCCCAAACAGGGGGGATGAGCAGTTCTTC
TRBD1	TRBV11-2	few	TRBJ2-7	CASSPLDRGLSYEQYF	TGTGCCAGCAGCCCCCTGGACAGGGGTCTCTCCTACGAGCAGTACTTC
.	TRBV6-5	.	TRBJ2-3	CASNGGNTQYF	TGTGCCAGCAACGGCGGGAATACGCAGTATTTT
TRBD1	TRBV13	.	TRBJ2-7	CASSFRGQDEQYF	TGTGCCAGCAGCTTTAGGGGGCAGGACGAGCAGTACTTC
TRBD1	TRBV19	.	TRBJ1-3	CASRPSGTGFYAGNTIYF	TGTGCCAGTAGACCCTCCGGGACAGGGTTTTATGCTGGAAACACCATATATTTT
.	TRBV27	.	TRBJ1-1	CASSFPVPKNTEAFF	TGTGCCAGCAGTTTCCCAGTCCCCAAGAACACTGAAGCTTTCTTT
.	TRBV7-9	once	TRBJ1-1	CASSPLQDPRSTEAFF	TGTGCCAGCAGCCCCCTTCAGGATCCGAGGAGCACTGAAGCTTTCTTT
.	TRBV4-3	.	TRBJ1-6	CASSQVTGSPLHF	TGCGCCAGCAGCCAAGTGACGGGTTCACCCCTCCACTTT
.	TRBV15	.	TRBJ2-7	CVTSSAKWSQADYEQYF	TGTGTCACCAGCAGCGCCAAGTGGAGTCAAGCGGACTACGAGCAGTACTTC
.	TRBV3-1/TRBV3-2	.	TRBJ1-3	CASSQGGFRENTIYF	TGTGCCAGCAGCCAAGGGGGCTTCCGGGAAAACACCATATATTTT
.	TRBV10-3	.	TRBJ1-5	CAISDQAADSNQPQHF	TGTGCCATCAGTGATCAGGCGGCAGATAGCAATCAGCCCCAGCATTTT
TRBD1	TRBV27	.	TRBJ1-1	CASIPPGQGFPVAFF	TGTGCCAGCATCCCCCCGGGACAGGGCTTTCCCGTAGCTTTCTTT
.	TRBV28	.	TRBJ1-6	CASSSHRRSPLHF	TGTGCCAGCAGTTCCCACAGACGGTCACCCCTCCACTTT
.	TRBV5-1	.	TRBJ2-5	CASSLGQGGPGGQETQYF	TGCGCCAGCAGCTTGGGCCAGGGTGGGCCCGGAGGCCAAGAGACCCAGTACTTC
TRBD1	TRBV23-1	few	TRBJ1-2	CASSQLRDSNYGYTF	TGCGCCAGCAGTCAACTAAGGGACAGTAACTATGGCTACACCTTC
.	TRBV3-1/TRBV3-2	.	TRBJ1-1	CASSTVTEAFF	TGTGCCAGCAGCACGGTCACTGAAGCTTTCTTT
TRBD2	TRBV3-1/TRBV3-2	.	TRBJ2-7	CASSRTRSYEQYF	TGTGCCAGCAGTCGGACTAGGTCCTACGAGCAGTACTTC
.	TRBV11-2	.	TRBJ2-1	CASAGTSRNEQFF	TGTGCCAGCGCCGGGACATCACGCAATGAGCAGTTCTTC
.	TRBV2	.	TRBJ1-6	CASSGDSYNSPLHF	TGTGCCAGCAGTGGGGACTCCTATAATTCACCCCTCCACTTT
.	TRBV4-2	.	TRBJ1-5	CASSQMRDSNQPQHF	TGTGCCAGCAGCCAAATGCGGGACAGCAATCAGCCCCAGCATTTT
.	TRBV3-1/TRBV3-2	.	TRBJ1-2	CASSQGYFAVNYGYTF	TGTGCCAGCAGCCAAGGTTATTTTGCGGTGAACTATGGCTACACCTTC
.	TRBV30	.	TRBJ1-1	CASLGGVGTEAFF	TGTGCCTCTTTGGGGGGGGTAGGCACTGAAGCTTTCTTT
.	TRBV2	.	TRBJ1-5	CASSGQGMGQPQHF	TGTGCCAGCAGTGGTCAGGGTATGGGTCAGCCCCAGCATTTT
TRBD1	TRBV14	.	TRBJ1-2	CASSTQGRYSYTF	TGTGCCAGCAGCACACAGGGGAGGTATAGCTACACCTTC
.	TRBV18	.	TRBJ1-2	CASSPGKEGGYTF	TGTGCCAGCTCACCAGGGAAGGAAGGTGGCTACACCTTC
TRBD1	TRBV6-5	.	TRBJ1-5	CASSYRGRDQPQHF	TGTGCCAGCAGCTACAGGGGAAGGGATCAGCCCCAGCATTTT
TRBD1	TRBV4-1	.	TRBJ1-2	CASSQGDRANYGYTF	TGCGCCAGCAGCCAAGGAGACAGGGCAAACTATGGCTACACCTTC
.	TRBV29-1	.	TRBJ1-2	CSDLQVNYGYTF	TGCAGCGATCTTCAGGTTAACTATGGCTACACCTTC
.	TRBV5-1	.	TRBJ1-1	CASSWGGGDKNTEAFF	TGCGCCAGCAGCTGGGGCGGTGGGGACAAGAACACTGAAGCTTTCTTT
TRBD2	TRBV5-4	.	TRBJ2-7	CASTPSGGSREQYF	TGTGCCAGCACCCCGAGCGGCGGGAGTAGGGAGCAGTACTTC
.	TRBV12-3/TRBV12-4	once	TRBJ1-1	CASSDIMNTEAFF	TGTGCCAGCAGCGATATAATGAACACTGAAGCTTTCTTT
.	TRBV9	.	TRBJ1-4	CASSSQRGGLFEKLFF	TGTGCCAGCAGCAGCCAAAGGGGAGGTCTATTTGAAAAACTGTTTTTT
TRBD1	TRBV10-3	.	TRBJ1-1	CAISEATGVAFF	TGTGCCATCAGTGAGGCGACAGGGGTAGCTTTCTTT
.	TRBV29-1	once	TRBJ1-1	CSANRDNTEAFF	TGCAGCGCCAACCGGGACAATACTGAAGCTTTCTTT
.	TRBV30	.	TRBJ1-2	CAWSQDIPGGRDYGYTF	TGTGCCTGGAGTCAGGACATCCCGGGGGGAAGAGACTATGGCTACACCTTC
.	TRBV19	.	TRBJ1-5	CASSGQSISNQPQHF	TGTGCCAGTAGTGGACAGTCCATTAGCAATCAGCCCCAGCATTTT
.	TRBV5-1	.	TRBJ1-6	CASSFGEPNSPLHF	TGCGCCAGCAGCTTCGGGGAGCCGAATTCACCCCTCCACTTT
.	TRBV7-6	.	TRBJ2-7	CASSLAPSGDEQYF	TGTGCCAGCAGCTTAGCCCCCTCCGGCGACGAGCAGTACTTC
.	TRBV6-5	.	TRBJ2-7	CASRGVTYEQYF	TGTGCCAGCAGAGGGGTCACCTACGAGCAGTACTTC
TRBD2	TRBV11-3	.	TRBJ2-1	CASSSGLAGDYNEQFF	TGTGCCAGCAGCTCGGGACTAGCGGGGGACTACAATGAGCAGTTCTTC
.	TRBV5-1	.	TRBJ1-1	CASRSIGGGTEAFF	TGCGCCAGCCGCTCAATCGGGGGAGGCACTGAAGCTTTCTTT
.	TRBV19	.	TRBJ1-5	CASSWDLNQPQHF	TGTGCCAGTAGTTGGGACCTCAATCAGCCCCAGCATTTT
.	TRBV18	.	TRBJ1-2	CASSPRGNYGYTF	TGTGCCAGCTCACCACGGGGGAACTATGGCTACACCTTC
.	TRBV10-1	few	TRBJ1-5	CASSEYSNQPQHF	TGCGCCAGCAGTGAGTACAGCAATCAGCCCCAGCATTTT
TRBD1	TRBV19	once	TRBJ2-1	CASMSHGQGGDEQFF	TGTGCCAGTATGAGCCATGGACAGGGGGGTGATGAGCAGTTCTTC
.	TRBV7-2	.	TRBJ1-2	CASSLVTHGYTF	TGTGCCAGCAGCTTAGTGACCCACGGCTACACCTTC
.	TRBV20-1	.	TRBJ2-1	CSASNLIYANEQFF	TGCAGTGCTAGTAACCTTATTTACGCCAATGAGCAGTTCTTC
TRBD1	TRBV19	.	TRBJ1-2	CASSPGQAPANYGYTF	TGTGCCAGTAGTCCAGGACAGGCCCCAGCTAACTATGGCTACACCTTC
.	TRBV25-1	.	TRBJ1-2	CASSERGWIGYTF	TGTGCCAGCAGTGAAAGGGGATGGATCGGCTACACCTTC
.	TRBV27	.	TRBJ1-5	CASTEGRDQPQHF	TGTGCCTCCACCGAGGGGCGGGATCAGCCCCAGCATTTT
.	TRBV15	.	TRBJ2-3	CATSRDRMLARDTQYF	TGTGCCACCAGCAGAGATAGGATGCTAGCGAGAGATACGCAGTATTTT
.	TRBV5-6	once	TRBJ2-2	CASSLGRNTGELFF	TGTGCCAGCAGCTTGGGGCGTAACACCGGGGAGCTGTTTTTT